Listed below are T cell receptor beta chains from one sample, sequenced in a study of blood T cells in healthy people across ages. MiXCR, applied by TCRdb to the 5' RACE reads, yields one record per CDR3 protein. The sample has 1,500,000 or so distinct CDR3 sequences; approximately 39% are singletons. The specimen sequenced was blood. Receptors were obtained from a woman under 30 in good health. CDR3s include the opening cysteine and the closing phenylalanine or tryptophan. D genes are given only for firm matches. Size tells how often a clone was seen (once, few, many) or the class of an expanded clone, and some rows leave it out.

TRBJ1-4 | TRBV27 | - | - | TGTGCCAGCAGTGAGCTAGGGGGGAATGAAAAACTGTTTTTT | CASSELGGNEKLFF
TRBJ2-7 | TRBV25-1 | few | TRBD1 | TGTGCCAGCAGTGAAGTGTGGGGACAGGGGGCAATAAGCGAGCAGTACTTC | CASSEVWGQGAISEQYF
TRBJ1-5 | TRBV2 | few | TRBD1 | TGTGCCAGCAGTGGTACAGGGGTTAGCAATCAGCCCCAGCATTTT | CASSGTGVSNQPQHF
TRBJ1-1 | TRBV29-1 | - | - | TGCAGCGTTATGTATGAGAAAGTGGCTGGCAGTGAAGCTTTCTTT | CSVMYEKVAGSEAFF
TRBJ1-4 | TRBV5-1 | few | - | TGCGCCAGCAGCTTTGGACTCGCTAATGAAAAACTGTTTTTT | CASSFGLANEKLFF
TRBJ2-7 | TRBV6-1 | - | - | TGTGCCAGCAAGATTCAGAGCTCCTACAATGAGCAGTACTTC | CASKIQSSYNEQYF
TRBJ2-1 | TRBV6-2/TRBV6-3 | few | - | TGTGCCAGCAGTTATCGGCGCGATCTCTCCTACAATGAGCAGTTCTTC | CASSYRRDLSYNEQFF
TRBJ2-7 | TRBV4-2 | - | TRBD2 | TGTGCCAGCAGCCAAGAGGCTAGCGGAGCTCCTTACGAGCAGTACTTC | CASSQEASGAPYEQYF
TRBJ2-5 | TRBV6-2/TRBV6-3 | - | - | TGTGCCAGCAGGATTAGACCTGAGACCCAGTACTTC | CASRIRPETQYF
TRBJ2-1 | TRBV6-6 | - | - | TGTGCCAGCAGACCACGGACTATCAGATCCTACAATGAGCAGTTCTTC | CASRPRTIRSYNEQFF
TRBJ1-2 | TRBV13 | few | TRBD1 | TGTGCCAGCAGCCGGACAGGGGAACGGGGTGGCTACACCTTC | CASSRTGERGGYTF
TRBJ1-2 | TRBV4-1 | - | - | TGCGCCAGCAGCCAAGTGAGTGTAGACGGCTACTATGGCTACACCTTC | CASSQVSVDGYYGYTF
TRBJ2-7 | TRBV27 | few | TRBD2 | TGTGCCAGCAGTTTGTCTAGCGGGAGCTCCTACAATGAGCAGTACTTC | CASSLSSGSSYNEQYF
TRBJ1-1 | TRBV14 | - | - | TGTGCCAGCAGCCAAACCTGGAGCGGACAAGAAGCTTTCTTT | CASSQTWSGQEAFF
TRBJ2-1 | TRBV20-1 | - | - | TGCAGTGCCCCACAGCCCCCAGGGCACCTCCTTACCTACGAGCAGTTCTTC | CSAPQPPGHLLTYEQFF
TRBJ1-2 | TRBV4-1 | - | - | TGCGCCAGCACCGGCCCGGACGACTATGGCTACACCTTC | CASTGPDDYGYTF